These 9 T cell receptor beta chains originate from one sample sequenced in a study of STAT3 mutations in large granular lymphocyte leukemia. Study conclusions and caveats: In T-cell large granular lymphocyte leukemia, about half of patients showed multiple immunodominant subclonotypes.

Clones were sequenced by immunoSEQ multiplex PCR, and TCRdb holds only the in-frame ones, with some missing. The sample lists 15,000 or so clones, about nine tenths occurring once. Antigens of these TCRs are unknown. The material sequenced was peripheral blood mononuclear cells. The receptor source for this set is a woman in her forties or fifties with T-cell large granular lymphocyte leukemia. Some clones in this sample may be carry-over from other donors' samples.

In regard to this clone: The junction and the germline gene differ at one end; a read error may be behind it. V usage is TRBV5-1 and J usage is TRBJ1-2, with TRBD1 matching over 11 bases. The CDR3 totals 15 residues. Germline V gene lookup returns CDR1 SGHRS and CDR2 YFSETQ. CDR3 DNA sequence: TGCGCCAGCAGCCGCGGACAGGGGGCTAATTATGGCTACACCTTC. Its translation is CASSRGQGANYGYTF.

The chain has TRBV11-3 and TRBJ2-1, with D hard to call. Trimming left V 3 bases short and J 0 bases short, with 12 bases between. The CDR3 length is 16 residues. CDR1 SGHNT and CDR2 YENEEA come from the germline V gene. The CDR3 here is CASSFGTPSSYNEQFF. The CDR3 nucleotides read TGTGCCAGCAGCTTTGGAACCCCAAGCTCCTACAATGAGCAGTTCTTC. Supplemented by reference TRBV11-3 and TRBJ2-1, the full variable domain reads EAGVVQSPRYKIIEKKQPVAFWCNPISGHNTLYWYLQNLGQGPELLIRYENEEAVDDSQLPKDRFSAERLKGVDSTLKIQPAELGDSAVYLCASSFGTPSSYNEQFFGPGTRLTVL.

This chain uses TRBV27 with TRBJ2-3, with a tentative D call TRBD2 (7 bases). V lost 6 bases, J lost 0 bases, and 25 bases lay in between. This CDR3 comprises 19 residues. Germline loops: CDR1 MNHEY, CDR2 SMNVEV (reference sequence). The CDR3 sequence: CASRPAGAGTRSSTDTQYF. CDR3 nucleotides: TGTGCCAGCAGACCTGCGGGGGCGGGGACCCGTTCTAGCACAGATACGCAGTATTTT.

DNA of the CDR3: TGCAGCGTTGAAGGGCTAGCGGGAGGGCGCCGGGAGACCCAGTACTTC. Its translation: CSVEGLAGGRRETQYF. The gene calls are TRBV29-1 and TRBJ2-5; 12 positions match TRBD2. This CDR3 has 16 residues. CDR1 is SQVTM, CDR2 ANQGSEA, per germline. With 1 base clipped from V and 5 bases from J, the junction kept 8 bases outside the gene matches.

This clone was seen a handful of times. The identical CDR3 is also encoded by other nucleotide sequences in the sample. The rearrangement links TRBV5-1 to TRBJ1-4; maybe TRBD1 (6 bases). Per the germline V gene, CDR1 is SGHRS and CDR2 is YFSETQ. Trimming pared 0 bases from V and 4 bases from J, leaving 10 bases between. The CDR3 spans 15 residues. In nucleotides, the CDR3 is TGCGCCAGCAGCTTGGCGGAGGGGGGTAATGAAAAACTGTTTTTT. The encoded protein is CASSLAEGGNEKLFF.

The CDR3 DNA reads TGTGCCAGCAGACACGGACAGGGGAGGACCGGGGAGCTGTTTTTT. It codes for CASRHGQGRTGELFF. The chain carries TRBV27 and TRBJ2-2, with 9 bases that match TRBD1. CDR3 size: 15 residues. Trimming cost V 6 bases and J 5 bases; bases outside gene matches: 7. The V gene's germline CDR1 is MNHEY and CDR2 SMNVEV (reference sequence).

The J gene is TRBJ2-3, the V gene TRBV5-1; D is unclear. V dropped 4 bases and J dropped 0 bases, with 9 bases sitting between them. Germline CDR1 and CDR2: SGHRS and YFSETQ. CDR3 size: 14 residues. The CDR3 sequence: CASSGVSSTDTQYF. In DNA, the CDR3 is TGCGCCAGCAGCGGTGTATCTAGCACAGATACGCAGTATTTT.

The V and J genes are TRBV18 and TRBJ2-2; 12 positions agree with TRBD2. Germline loops: CDR1 KGHSH, CDR2 LQKENI. The CDR3 is 15 residues long. After removal of 3 bases from V and 5 bases from J, the junction contained 1 base not matched to a gene. The chain's CDR3 is CASSPTSGRTGELFF. CDR3 bases: TGTGCCAGCTCACCCACTAGCGGGAGGACCGGGGAGCTGTTTTTT.

The rearrangement uses TRBV30 and TRBJ2-7, with 7 bases that match TRBD1. Trimming cost V 3 bases and J 0 bases; bases outside gene matches: 2. This CDR3 is 13 amino acids long. CDR1 and CDR2 (germline): GTSNPN, SVGIG (reference sequence). This CDR3 reads CAWSGQVSYEQYF. The CDR3 DNA reads TGTGCCTGGAGCGGACAGGTCTCCTACGAGCAGTACTTC.